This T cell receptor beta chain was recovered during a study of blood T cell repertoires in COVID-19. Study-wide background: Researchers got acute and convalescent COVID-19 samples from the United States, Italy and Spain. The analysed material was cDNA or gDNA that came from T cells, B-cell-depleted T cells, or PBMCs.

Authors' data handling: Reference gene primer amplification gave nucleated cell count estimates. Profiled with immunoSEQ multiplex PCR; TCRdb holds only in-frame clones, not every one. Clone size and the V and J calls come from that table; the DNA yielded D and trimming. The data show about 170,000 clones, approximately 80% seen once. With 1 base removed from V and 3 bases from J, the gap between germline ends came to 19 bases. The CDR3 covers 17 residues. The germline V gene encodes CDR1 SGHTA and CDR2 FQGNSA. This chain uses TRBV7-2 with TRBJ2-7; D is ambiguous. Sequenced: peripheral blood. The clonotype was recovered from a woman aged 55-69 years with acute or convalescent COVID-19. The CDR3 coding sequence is TGTGCCAGCAGCTTAGTAGAGGTTGCCGGCAAACTCTACGAGCAGTACTTC. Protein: CASSLVEVAGKLYEQYF.